These 24 T cell receptor beta chains came from one sample sequenced in a study of shared clonotypes between healthy human individuals. Generated by immunoSEQ multiplex PCR, the TCRdb table keeps only in-frame clones and is missing some. The repertoire holds around 1.9 million clones, with about 92% as singletons. Naive CD8 cells lacked CD45RO and underwent positive selection for CCR7, leaving out terminally differentiated effector memory CD45RA+ cells. The sample comprised naive CD8+ T cells from PBMCs. The receptors stem from a man between 18 and 35 years old in good health. Some clones in this sample may be carry-over from other donors' samples.

As to this clone: Other nucleotide sequences in the sample specify the same CDR3. V usage is TRBV18 and J usage is TRBJ2-7; D is unclear. V was pared by 2 bases and J by 0 bases, with 11 bases between. The CDR3 totals 15 residues. Germline-derived CDR1 and CDR2 are KGHSH and LQKENI. CDR3 coding DNA: TGTGCCAGCTCACCAGACCGCGGCAGCTCCTACGAGCAGTACTTC. Amino acid sequence: CASSPDRGSSYEQYF.

The CDR3 nucleotides read TGTGCCAGCAGCCGGGTCGGTGGGCAGTATTTT. Residues: CASSRVGGQYF. The chain has TRBV11-3 and TRBJ2-3, with no clear D. Trimming left V 5 bases short and J 11 bases short, with 11 bases between. Germline CDR1 SGHNT, CDR2 YENEEA. The CDR3 sequence is 11 residues long.

The rearrangement uses TRBV6-1 and TRBJ1-1; TRBD1 might be the D (5 bases). The CDR3 totals 14 residues. Germline V lookup: CDR1 MNHNS, CDR2 SASEGT. V gave up 4 bases and J gave up 6 bases, with 15 bases separating them. The CDR3 protein is CASSGLGGSAEAFF. As DNA, the CDR3 is TGTGCCAGCAGTGGGCTGGGGGGGAGTGCTGAAGCTTTCTTT.

The rearrangement links TRBV7-9 to TRBJ2-5, with D tentatively TRBD2 (6 bases). Germline V gene data show CDR1 as SEHNR and CDR2 as FQNEAQ (reference sequence). The ends were cut back, 5 bases at V and 2 bases at J, with 12 bases in the middle. The CDR3 runs 14 residues. The CDR3 region has the DNA TGTGCCAGCAGCCCTCAGACTAGACAAGAGACCCAGTACTTC. Encoded protein: CASSPQTRQETQYF. Variable domain in full (rest from reference TRBV7-9 and TRBJ2-5): DTGVSQNPRHKITKRGQNVTFRCDPISEHNRLYWYRQTLGQGPEFLTYFQNEAQLEKSRLLSDRFSAERPKGSFSTLEIQRTEQGDSAMYLCASSPQTRQETQYFGPGTRLLVL.

This chain links TRBV6-5 with TRBJ1-1; D might be TRBD1 (5 bases). This CDR3 spans 13 amino acids. Trimming removed 6 bases from V and 5 bases from J, with 13 bases in between. Per germline, CDR1 MNHEY and CDR2 SVGAGI. The CDR3 bases are TGTGCCAGCAGCGGGACTTTATGGACTGAAGCTTTCTTT. Translating gives CASSGTLWTEAFF.

The CDR3 spells CASSAPGQNYGYTF. The CDR3 DNA reads TGTGCCAGCAGCGCCCCGGGCCAAAACTATGGCTACACCTTC. This sequence joins TRBV2 and TRBJ1-2; D not resolved. The CDR3 is made up of 14 amino acids. The ends were cut back, 6 bases at V and 2 bases at J, with 13 bases in the middle. Germline assignment: CDR1 SNHLY and CDR2 FYNNEI. The full variable domain, rest sourced from reference TRBV2 and TRBJ1-2, is EPEVTQTPSHQVTQMGQEVILRCVPISNHLYFYWYRQILGQKVEFLVSFYNNEISEKSEIFDDQFSVERPDGSNFTLKIRSTKLEDSAMYFCASSAPGQNYGYTFGSGTRLTVV.

The V call is TRBV5-5, the J call TRBJ2-1; 7 bases are shared with TRBD2. Germline V gene sequence: CDR1 SGHKS, CDR2 YYEKEE (reference sequence). CDR3 length: 17 residues. V lost 4 bases and J lost 5; bases outside the gene matches: 15. CDR3 coding DNA: TGTGCCAGCAGCCCCAGAGGATCCGGCGGGAGAGACAATGAGCAGTTCTTC. It is translated as CASSPRGSGGRDNEQFF.

The rearrangement uses TRBV4-1 and TRBJ2-1; either TRBD1 or TRBD2 may fit D (5 bases each). The CDR3 is 14 residues long. V lost 1 base, J lost 9 bases, and 13 bases lay in between. Germline-derived CDR1 and CDR2 are MGHRA and YSYEKL. CDR3 coding DNA: TGCGCCAGCAGCCAAGTTGGGGGTGAAGTTGAGCAGTTCTTC. Its translation is CASSQVGGEVEQFF.

The genes are TRBV5-1 and TRBJ2-2, with TRBD2 matching 7 bases. Germline-derived CDR1 and CDR2 are SGHRS and YFSETQ. This CDR3 is 14 amino acids long. The V segment lost 0 bases and the J segment 5 bases; nucleotides outside the gene matches: 1. The CDR3 bases are TGCGCCAGCAGCTTGGGGCGGGAGACCGGGGAGCTGTTTTTT. Its translation: CASSLGRETGELFF.

In its sample, this clone was seen once. This sample includes further DNA sequences coding for the same CDR3. The rearrangement uses TRBV9 and TRBJ1-2; D not certain. This CDR3 has 12 residues. Germline CDR1 SGDLS, CDR2 YYNGEE. Between the trimmed V and J ends, which lost 0 bases and 7 bases, there was a span of 7 bases. In nucleotides, the CDR3 is TGTGCCAGCAGCGTAGGGGGTTTTGGCTACACCTTC. Translated, it gives CASSVGGFGYTF.

The rearrangement joins TRBV10-3 to TRBJ1-2; D remains unclear. This CDR3 is 15 amino acids long. Trimming shortened V by 0 bases and J by 0 bases, and 8 bases separated the two germline ends. Germline V lookup: CDR1 ENHRY, CDR2 SYGVKD. The CDR3 sequence is CAISESGQSNYGYTF. The CDR3 DNA follows: TGTGCCATCAGTGAGTCTGGTCAGTCTAACTATGGCTACACCTTC.

This clone showed up just once. V gene TRBV2 combines with J gene TRBJ2-1; TRBD2 matches 14 bases. The trim removed 6 bases at V and 6 bases at J, leaving 7 bases unmatched. CDR1 SNHLY and CDR2 FYNNEI come from the germline V gene. This CDR3 comprises 16 residues. CDR3: CASRAGTSGRFNEQFF. CDR3 DNA sequence: TGTGCCAGCAGGGCCGGGACTAGCGGGAGATTCAATGAGCAGTTCTTC. Combining the CDR3 with reference TRBV2 and TRBJ2-1 gives the whole variable domain EPEVTQTPSHQVTQMGQEVILRCVPISNHLYFYWYRQILGQKVEFLVSFYNNEISEKSEIFDDQFSVERPDGSNFTLKIRSTKLEDSAMYFCASRAGTSGRFNEQFFGPGTRLTVL.

To note about this clone: Other DNA sequences from this sample encode an identical CDR3 as well. The V and J genes are TRBV7-6 and TRBJ1-1; 7 bases line up with TRBD1. The CDR3 contains 16 residues. The germline gives CDR1 SGHVS, CDR2 FNYEAQ. After removal of 3 bases from V and 1 base from J, the junction contained 8 bases not matched to a gene. DNA of the CDR3: TGTGCCAGCAGCTTCCCAAGGACAGGTGAGAACACTGAAGCTTTCTTT. Its protein is CASSFPRTGENTEAFF.

V is TRBV4-3 and J is TRBJ1-1; TRBD1 matches at 8 bases. Germline V gene lookup returns CDR1 LGHNA and CDR2 YSLEER. This CDR3 region has 18 residues. V gave up 0 bases and J gave up 2 bases; unmatched junction bases: 11. The CDR3, as DNA: TGCGCCAGCAGCCAAGATTTGTGGACGGACAGGGCAAACACTGAAGCTTTCTTT. This codes for CASSQDLWTDRANTEAFF.

The rearrangement links TRBV16 to TRBJ1-1, with no clear D. This CDR3 is built from 14 residues. Germline-derived CDR1 and CDR2 are KGHSY and FQNENV. Trimming took 3 bases from V and 1 from J, leaving 9 bases between them. CDR3 in amino acids: CASSQYQPNTEAFF. In DNA form, the CDR3 reads TGTGCCAGCAGCCAGTACCAACCGAACACTGAAGCTTTCTTT.

This chain's CDR3 is CASSTTGGGGEKLFF. The CDR3 nucleotides read TGCGCCAGCAGCACTACAGGGGGCGGAGGAGAAAAACTGTTTTTT. The chain combines TRBV4-1 with TRBJ1-4; 9 positions agree with TRBD1. Per the germline V gene, CDR1 is MGHRA and CDR2 is YSYEKL. The CDR3 spans 15 residues. V was pared by 5 bases and J by 8 bases, with 9 bases of the junction left unmatched.

This chain connects TRBV5-4 to TRBJ1-5; the D gene is possibly TRBD1 (6 bases). The CDR3 totals 14 residues. Germline assignment: CDR1 SGHNT and CDR2 YYREEE (reference sequence). Trimming took off 0 bases at V and 4 bases at J, with 8 bases between the two ends. CDR3 DNA: TGTGCCAGCAGCTTGGGGGGGCAAAATCAGCCCCAGCATTTT. This codes for CASSLGGQNQPQHF.

With respect to this clone: Different DNA sequences within this sample yield the same CDR3. The rearrangement links TRBV9 to TRBJ1-1; D may be TRBD1 (6 bases). This CDR3 spans 13 amino acids. The germline V gene encodes CDR1 SGDLS and CDR2 YYNGEE. The V end lost 2 bases, the J end lost 4 bases, and 9 bases lay between the germline ends. This CDR3 is CASSVGGSTEAFF. Written as DNA, the CDR3 is TGTGCCAGCAGCGTCGGGGGCAGCACTGAAGCTTTCTTT.

This clone was detected a few times. V and J are TRBV29-1 and TRBJ1-1, with a weak D call TRBD1 (6 bases). Germline CDR1 SQVTM, CDR2 ANQGSEA. This CDR3 is 11 amino acids long. The germline V and J ends were trimmed by 5 bases and 5 bases, with 9 bases remaining between them. CDR3 coding DNA: TGCAGCGTTCTCAGGGGAACTGAAGCTTTCTTT. Amino acids: CSVLRGTEAFF.

This rearrangement joins TRBV27 to TRBJ2-4; no clear D. Germline V gives CDR1 MNHEY, CDR2 SMNVEV (reference sequence). V dropped 5 bases and J dropped 8 bases, with 16 bases sitting between them. The CDR3 has 14 amino acids. The CDR3 spells CASSTSGPWDIQYF. CDR3 in DNA: TGTGCCAGCAGTACCTCAGGACCATGGGACATTCAGTACTTC.

CDR3 in DNA: TGTGCCAGCAGTAGCGGGACGGGTAGCACAGATACGCAGTATTTT. This translates into CASSSGTGSTDTQYF. The V and J genes are TRBV27 and TRBJ2-3, with 7 bases that match TRBD2. Germline trimming cut 5 bases from V and 0 bases from J; bases unmatched to any gene: 5. CDR3 size: 15 residues. Germline CDR1 is MNHEY and CDR2 is SMNVEV (reference sequence).

The V call is TRBV27, the J call TRBJ1-4; D gene uncertain. The CDR3 is 14 amino acids. V dropped 3 bases and J dropped 3 bases, with 8 bases sitting between them. Looked up from germline, CDR1 is MNHEY and CDR2 is SMNVEV (reference sequence). The CDR3 reads CASSFFAPNEKLFF. The CDR3, as DNA: TGTGCCAGCAGTTTTTTCGCGCCTAATGAAAAACTGTTTTTT.

This rearrangement joins TRBV9 to TRBJ2-7; D possibly uses TRBD1 or TRBD2 (5 bases each). The CDR3 length is 15 residues. Germline CDR1 SGDLS, CDR2 YYNGEE. With 3 bases removed from V and 2 bases from J, the gap between germline ends came to 15 bases. As DNA, the CDR3 is TGTGCCAGCAGCGGCTCGGGGACGCAGCCCTACGAGCAGTACTTC. It translates to CASSGSGTQPYEQYF.

The chain couples TRBV28 to TRBJ2-3, with 9 bases fitting TRBD1. V shed 7 bases and J 5 bases; nucleotides not matched to a gene: 13. The length of the CDR3 is 16 residues. CDR1 and CDR2 (germline): MDHEN, SYDVKM. CDR3 bases: TGTGCCAGCACCGGACAGGGGTGGATTTTGGGAGATACGCAGTATTTT. Its translation is CASTGQGWILGDTQYF.